This TCR beta chain was retrieved from a study of blood T cell repertoires in COVID-19. Study as a whole: Spain, Italy and the United States supplied samples that represented acute and convalescent COVID-19. T cells, B-cell-depleted T cells, or PBMCs supplied cDNA or gDNA.

Each participant's cohort was designated according to participant-reported clinical history. Germline CDR1 reads MDHEN; CDR2 reads SYDVKM. The J segment lost 5 bases and the V segment lost 5 bases, leaving 6 bases of the junction unmatched. The CDR3 has 13 residues. Under the authors' procedure: Amplification of reference gene primers was used by the study to estimate nucleated cell counts. Profiled with immunoSEQ multiplex PCR; TCRdb holds only in-frame clones, not every one. Clone size and the V and J calls come from that table; the DNA yielded D and trimming. Altogether about 360,000 clones are present, roughly 87% being singletons, with the ten largest covering roughly 2%.

The sequence was collected from a woman aged 40 to 50 with acute COVID-19. The sequencing sample was made of PBMCs or T cells enriched from blood (not recorded which). The rearrangement joins TRBV28 to TRBJ2-7; TRBD2 matches at 7 bases. The CDR3: CASSPPGGNEQYF. The CDR3, as DNA: TGTGCCAGCAGTCCCCCGGGGGGTAACGAGCAGTACTTC.